One sample yielded the 22 T cell receptor beta chains listed below, sequenced in a study of vaccination and CD4 T cells after COVID-19. This sample's treatment: approximately 11-day PBMC culture with coronavirus spike peptide pools or control peptides (ViraFEST assay). One should note that the unexposed donor's CD4+ T cells were collected before the COVID-19 pandemic (2011-2018). The study sequenced cultured CD4+ T cell DNA using the Oncomine TCR Beta short-read assay. A single record per CDR3 protein comes from TCRdb applying MiXCR to the PCR reads. The table includes about 10,000 distinct CDR3 sequences, about 50% detected once. These receptors have no identified antigens. The specimen was CD4+ T cells from blood, cultured in vitro. These receptor sequences come from a human donor in good health.

The table lists this clonotype with a few counts. The chain combines TRBV7-2 with TRBJ2-5; 11 bases map to TRBD2. J gave up 1 base and V 2 bases, and 3 bases lay outside the gene matches. The CDR3 runs to 16 residues. From germline, CDR1 is SGHTA and CDR2 FQGNSA. The CDR3 loop is CASSLTSGGPQETQYF. In DNA, the CDR3 is TGTGCCAGCAGCTTAACTAGCGGGGGACCCCAAGAGACCCAGTACTTC.

This chain connects TRBV20-1 to TRBJ2-3; 8 bases are shared with TRBD2. Germline CDR1 reads DFQATT; CDR2 reads SNEGSKA (reference sequence). CDR3 length: 14 amino acids. The V and J ends lost 2 bases and 4 bases, in that order; junction bases with no gene match: 5. DNA for the CDR3: TGCAGTGCTAGATTCAGCGGGAGTTCAGATACGCAGTATTTT. Its translation: CSARFSGSSDTQYF.

The chain uses TRBV5-8 and TRBJ2-7, with D perhaps given as TRBD1 or TRBD2 (5 bases each). The V gene lost 0 bases and the J gene lost 5 bases, with 21 bases spanning the gap. Germline V gives CDR1 SGHTS, CDR2 YDEGEE. The CDR3 totals 17 residues. The CDR3 loop is CASSLDLPGRTEHEQYF. In nucleotides, the CDR3 is TGTGCCAGCAGCTTGGATCTGCCGGGACGGACCGAGCACGAGCAGTACTTC.

The genes are TRBV20-1 and TRBJ2-2; 7 nucleotides line up with TRBD1. CDR3 length: 16 amino acids. CDR1 and CDR2 from the germline V gene are DFQATT and SNEGSKA (reference sequence). V lost 0 bases and J lost 0; bases outside the gene matches: 4. Here the CDR3 DNA reads TGCAGTGCTAGAGAACCGACAGGGTCGAACACCGGGGAGCTGTTTTTT. This codes for CSAREPTGSNTGELFF.

The V gene is TRBV18, the J gene TRBJ2-7; D call uncertain. V dropped 0 bases and J dropped 5 bases, with 11 bases sitting between them. The CDR3 spans 14 residues. Germline assignment: CDR1 KGHSH and CDR2 LQKENI. The CDR3 DNA follows: TGTGCCAGCTCACCACCAAGTTTGAGCCACGAGCAGTACTTC. As protein: CASSPPSLSHEQYF.

The chain joins TRBV6-1 to TRBJ1-1; D is ambiguous. CDR3 length equals 14 residues. V was clipped by 10 bases and J by 0 bases, with 15 bases between them. The germline gives CDR1 MNHNS, CDR2 SASEGT. The CDR3 region is CATDRRELNTEAFF. CDR3 DNA sequence: TGTGCCACCGACCGTCGGGAGCTGAACACTGAAGCTTTCTTT.

V is TRBV20-1 and J is TRBJ2-2, with TRBD2 matching over 10 bases. Trimming cost V 5 bases and J 3 bases; bases outside gene matches: 9. The CDR3 extends over 16 amino acids. Germline V gene data show CDR1 as DFQATT and CDR2 as SNEGSKA (reference sequence). The CDR3 DNA reads as TGCAGTGCTGGGGGCCTAGCGGGAGAGGACACCGGGGAGCTGTTTTTT. Residues: CSAGGLAGEDTGELFF.

The table lists this clonotype with a few counts. The chain recombines TRBV20-1 with TRBJ1-2, with TRBD1 matching over 7 bases. The germline gives CDR1 DFQATT, CDR2 SNEGSKA (reference sequence). The CDR3 consists of 13 residues. The J segment lost 5 bases and the V segment lost 6 bases, leaving 9 bases of the junction unmatched. CDR3 loop: CSAPRGQPYGYTF. The CDR3 nucleotides read TGCAGTGCCCCAAGGGGGCAGCCATATGGCTACACCTTC.

This sequence joins TRBV7-9 and TRBJ1-1; TRBD1 is a possible D gene (5 bases). CDR3 size: 13 residues. Between the trimmed V and J ends, which lost 4 bases and 4 bases, there was a span of 10 bases. The V gene's germline CDR1 is SEHNR and CDR2 FQNEAQ (reference sequence). CDR3 sequence reads: CASSSGRFTEAFF. For the CDR3, the DNA is TGTGCCAGCAGCTCGGGGCGGTTCACTGAAGCTTTCTTT.

V and J are TRBV7-9 and TRBJ1-4; D ambiguous. This CDR3 contains 15 residues. Deletions cut 5 bases from V and 5 bases from J, with 15 bases between. Germline CDR1 reads SEHNR; CDR2 reads FQNEAQ (reference sequence). The CDR3 bases are TGTGCCAGCAGCCCAATGGGCCACCGAAATGAAAAACTGTTTTTT. It codes for CASSPMGHRNEKLFF.

The CDR3 DNA sequence: TGTGCCAGCAGTGGGACCTCAGATACGCAGTATTTT. This sequence encodes CASSGTSDTQYF. This chain joins TRBV2 and TRBJ2-3; D not resolved. V dropped 4 bases and J dropped 4 bases, with 6 bases sitting between them. The CDR3 spans 12 residues. Germline CDR1 reads SNHLY; CDR2 reads FYNNEI.

The rearrangement links TRBV6-2 or TRBV6-3 to TRBJ2-2; the D is unclear. The V end lost 6 bases, the J end lost 4 bases, and 12 bases lay between the germline ends. The germline V gene has CDR1 MNHEY and CDR2 SVGEGT. The CDR3 extends over 14 amino acids. The DNA for the CDR3 is TGTGCCAGCAGGACGACTTGGAGCACCGGGGAGCTGTTTTTT. Translated, it gives CASRTTWSTGELFF.

The chain uses TRBV30 and TRBJ2-5; 7 bases are a match to TRBD1. There are 12 residues in the CDR3. J gave up 5 bases and V 8 bases, and 8 bases lay outside the gene matches. Germline V gene sequence: CDR1 GTSNPN, CDR2 SVGIG (reference sequence). CDR3: CAHQGGQETQYF. The CDR3 DNA reads TGTGCCCACCAAGGGGGACAGGAGACCCAGTACTTC.

This chain uses TRBV6-1 with TRBJ2-5, with unresolved D. This CDR3 region has 11 residues. Germline assignment: CDR1 MNHNS and CDR2 SASEGT. The V gene lost 2 bases and the J gene lost 10 bases, with 8 bases spanning the gap. Here the CDR3 reads CASSEFRVQYF. The CDR3, as DNA: TGTGCCAGCAGTGAATTCCGGGTCCAGTACTTC.

This clonotype was seen only a few times. J is TRBJ2-3 and V is TRBV27, with 13 bases fitting TRBD2. Germline V lookup: CDR1 MNHEY, CDR2 SMNVEV (reference sequence). J gave up 4 bases and V 5 bases, and 3 bases lay outside the gene matches. The CDR3 runs 15 residues. CDR3: CASSPGLAGSDTQYF. The CDR3 bases are TGTGCCAGCAGTCCGGGACTAGCGGGGTCAGATACGCAGTATTTT.

This chain uses TRBV20-1 with TRBJ2-3; TRBD1 agrees at 10 bases. With 1 base clipped from V and 2 bases from J, the junction kept 6 bases outside the gene matches. This CDR3 comprises 16 residues. In germline, CDR1 is DFQATT, CDR2 SNEGSKA (reference sequence). The CDR3 spells CSARASGTGDTDTQYF. CDR3 sequence (DNA): TGCAGTGCTAGAGCTTCCGGGACAGGGGACACAGATACGCAGTATTTT.

This rearrangement joins TRBV7-9 to TRBJ2-5; the D is unclear. Trimming left V 3 bases short and J 7 bases short, with 24 bases between. Germline lookup yields CDR1 SEHNR and CDR2 FQNEAQ (reference sequence). The length of the CDR3 is 17 residues. CDR3 coding DNA: TGTGCCAGCAGCTTCGGCCCGGTACAGTCTGCCCGAGCGACCCAGTACTTC. It encodes CASSFGPVQSARATQYF.

The V call is TRBV5-6, the J call TRBJ1-5, with 7 nucleotides matching TRBD1. The V gene's germline CDR1 is SGHDT and CDR2 YYEEEE. This CDR3 region has 15 residues. V was pared by 6 bases and J by 2 bases, with 8 bases of the junction left unmatched. DNA for the CDR3: TGTGCCAGCACCCAGGGGGTCAGGGGCAATCAGCCCCAGCATTTT. Translation: CASTQGVRGNQPQHF.

This chain links TRBV6-1 with TRBJ1-2; D perhaps matches TRBD1 (6 bases). Germline CDR1 MNHNS, CDR2 SASEGT. There are 13 residues in the CDR3. V lost 7 bases and J lost 2, with 11 bases in between. As DNA, the CDR3 is TGTGCCAGCACCGGGACACAAAACTATGGCTACACCTTC. The encoded protein is CASTGTQNYGYTF.

This chain uses TRBV6-5 with TRBJ2-1; 9 positions match TRBD2. Germline CDR1 and CDR2: MNHEY and SVGAGI. The ends lost 1 base at V and 5 bases at J; junction bases unmatched: 9. The CDR3 has 17 residues. The DNA for the CDR3 is TGTGCCAGCAGTTACTACGGGCTAGCGGGAACTAACAATGAGCAGTTCTTC. Translating gives CASSYYGLAGTNNEQFF.

The chain couples TRBV20-1 to TRBJ1-6; D gene uncertain. There are 16 residues in the CDR3. V was clipped by 5 bases and J by 0 bases, with 14 bases between them. CDR1 is DFQATT and CDR2 is SNEGSKA in the germline V gene (reference sequence). In DNA form, the CDR3 reads TGCAGTGCTGCAGTCCCAAGGAGCTCCTATAATTCACCCCTCCACTTT. Its translation: CSAAVPRSSYNSPLHF.

The chain recombines TRBV10-1 with TRBJ1-1; TRBD1 matches 9 bases. The CDR3 is 13 residues long. V trimming: 3 bases; J trimming: 12 bases; junction bases outside the gene matches: 8. The V gene's germline CDR1 is WNHNN and CDR2 SYGVQD (reference sequence). The CDR3 DNA reads as TGCGCCAGCAGTGAAAGGGGGACAGGGTCAACTTTCTTT. Translated: CASSERGTGSTFF.